The sequence of this T cell receptor beta chain was determined in a study of T-cell memory formation after mild COVID-19. Study-level findings and limits: Cross-reactive memory appears to have joined, as suggested by some responding clones showing up in pre-infection memory.

5'RACE primed at constant segments yielded TCR alpha and TCR beta cDNA libraries bearing sample barcodes and UMIs. TCRdb itself ran the 5' RACE reads through MiXCR, one entry per CDR3 protein. The sample includes about 57,000 distinct CDR3 sequences, approximately 12% of them seen just once. This clonotype showed up many times. The target antigen is unknown. Germline assignment: CDR1 SGHRS and CDR2 YFSETQ. This CDR3 contains 16 residues. Deletions cut 3 bases from V and 5 bases from J, with 18 bases between. The chain carries TRBV5-1 and TRBJ2-1; D might be TRBD1 (5 bases). The material sequenced was PBMCs or a T cell subset sorted from them (not recorded which). The receptor's source is a man younger than 35 who had mild COVID-19 (a few samples of this study predate the infection). Cell type and time point are not known. CDR3 bases: TGCGCCAGCAGCTACGCCCGAGACAGCAAAAACAATGAGCAGTTCTTC. Its translation: CASSYARDSKNNEQFF.